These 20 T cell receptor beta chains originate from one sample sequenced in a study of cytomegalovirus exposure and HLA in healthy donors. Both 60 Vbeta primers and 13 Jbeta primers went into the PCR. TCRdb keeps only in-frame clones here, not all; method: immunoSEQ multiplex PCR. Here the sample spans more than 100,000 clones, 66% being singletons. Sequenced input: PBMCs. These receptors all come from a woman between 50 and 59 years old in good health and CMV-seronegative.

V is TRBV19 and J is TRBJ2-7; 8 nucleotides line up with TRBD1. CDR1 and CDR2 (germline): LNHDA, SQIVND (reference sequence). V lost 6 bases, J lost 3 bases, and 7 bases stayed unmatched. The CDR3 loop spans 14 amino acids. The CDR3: CASRPTGAGYEQYF. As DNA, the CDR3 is TGTGCCAGTAGGCCGACAGGGGCGGGCTACGAGCAGTACTTC.

The CDR3: CASRRQGGLGEQYF. The CDR3 DNA sequence: TGCGCCAGCAGACGACAGGGTGGCCTGGGCGAGCAGTACTTC. This chain connects TRBV10-2 to TRBJ2-7; 7 bases map to TRBD1. V lost 6 bases to trimming and J lost 6 bases; unmatched junction nucleotides: 11. Germline V gives CDR1 WSHSY, CDR2 SAAADI. The length of the CDR3 is 14 residues.

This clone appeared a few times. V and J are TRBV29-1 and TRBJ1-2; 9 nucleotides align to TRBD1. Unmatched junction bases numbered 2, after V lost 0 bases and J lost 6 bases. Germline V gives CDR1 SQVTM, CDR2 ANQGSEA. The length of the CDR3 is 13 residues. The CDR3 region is CSVEEDRGNGYTF. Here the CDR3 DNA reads TGCAGCGTTGAAGAAGACAGGGGGAATGGCTACACCTTC.

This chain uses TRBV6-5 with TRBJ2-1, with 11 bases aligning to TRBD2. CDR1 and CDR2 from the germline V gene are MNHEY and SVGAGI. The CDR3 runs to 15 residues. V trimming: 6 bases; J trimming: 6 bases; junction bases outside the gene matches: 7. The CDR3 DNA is TGTGCCAGCAGGATAGCGGGGGGGCAGGTCAATGAGCAGTTCTTC. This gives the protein CASRIAGGQVNEQFF.

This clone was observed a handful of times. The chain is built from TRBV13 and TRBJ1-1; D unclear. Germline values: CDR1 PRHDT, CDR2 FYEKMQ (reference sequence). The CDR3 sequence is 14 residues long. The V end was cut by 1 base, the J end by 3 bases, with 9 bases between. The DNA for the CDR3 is TGTGCCAGCAGCTTAGCCGGAGATGACACTGAAGCTTTCTTT. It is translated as CASSLAGDDTEAFF.

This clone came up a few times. The chain's CDR3 is CASSVDMYEQYF. CDR3 nucleotide sequence: TGTGCCAGCAGTGTAGACATGTACGAGCAGTACTTC. This sequence joins TRBV6-1 and TRBJ2-7; D is unresolved. The V end lost 4 bases, the J end lost 4 bases, and 8 bases lay between the germline ends. CDR3 length: 12 amino acids. Germline V gene sequence: CDR1 MNHNS, CDR2 SASEGT.

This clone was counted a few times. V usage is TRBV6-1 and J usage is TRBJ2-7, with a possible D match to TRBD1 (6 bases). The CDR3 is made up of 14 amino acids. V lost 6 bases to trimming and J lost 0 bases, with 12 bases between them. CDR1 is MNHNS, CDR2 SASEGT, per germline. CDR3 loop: CASRTDRPSYEQYF. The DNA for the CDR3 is TGTGCCAGCAGGACGGACAGACCCTCCTACGAGCAGTACTTC.

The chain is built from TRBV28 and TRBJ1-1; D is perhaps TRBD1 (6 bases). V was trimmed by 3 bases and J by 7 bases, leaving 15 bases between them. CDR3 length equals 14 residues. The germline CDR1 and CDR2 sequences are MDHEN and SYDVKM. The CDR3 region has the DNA TGTGCCAGCAGTTTCCAGGGGATAGCTATTGAAGCTTTCTTT. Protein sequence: CASSFQGIAIEAFF. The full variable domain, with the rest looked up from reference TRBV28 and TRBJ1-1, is DVKVTQSSRYLVKRTGEKVFLECVQDMDHENMFWYRQDPGLGLRLIYFSYDVKMKEKGDIPEGYSVSREKKERFSLILESASTNQTSMYLCASSFQGIAIEAFFGQGTRLTVV.

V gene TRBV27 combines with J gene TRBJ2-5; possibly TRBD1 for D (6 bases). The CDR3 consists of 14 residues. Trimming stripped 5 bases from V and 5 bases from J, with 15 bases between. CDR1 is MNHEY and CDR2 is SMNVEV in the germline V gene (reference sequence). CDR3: CASSRGDTPETQYF. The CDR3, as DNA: TGTGCCAGCAGTCGAGGGGACACCCCGGAGACCCAGTACTTC.

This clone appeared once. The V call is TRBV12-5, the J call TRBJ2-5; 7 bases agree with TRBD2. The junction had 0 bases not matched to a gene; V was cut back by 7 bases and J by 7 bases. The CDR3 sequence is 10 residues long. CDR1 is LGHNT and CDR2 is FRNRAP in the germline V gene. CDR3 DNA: TGTGCTAGTGCGGGGGGGACCCAGTACTTC. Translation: CASAGGTQYF.

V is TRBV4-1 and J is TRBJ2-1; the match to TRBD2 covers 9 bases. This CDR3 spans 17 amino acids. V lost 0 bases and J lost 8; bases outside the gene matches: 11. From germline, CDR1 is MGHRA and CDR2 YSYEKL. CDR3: CASSQEPLAGIKDEQFF. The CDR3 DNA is TGCGCCAGCAGCCAAGAACCGCTAGCGGGAATTAAGGATGAGCAGTTCTTC.

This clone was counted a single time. This chain's CDR3 is CASSFPSGGGRETQYF. The CDR3 DNA reads TGTGCCAGCAGCTTCCCTAGCGGGGGGGGGAGAGAGACCCAGTACTTC. The chain employs TRBV5-4 and TRBJ2-5; 12 positions agree with TRBD2. The V and J ends lost 2 bases and 4 bases, in that order; junction bases with no gene match: 6. The CDR3 consists of 16 residues. CDR1 is SGHNT, CDR2 YYREEE, per germline (reference sequence).

The chain's CDR3 is CSVGRAGGRTELFF. As DNA, the CDR3 is TGCAGCGTTGGCCGGGCGGGGGGCCGAACGGAGCTGTTTTTT. This chain joins TRBV29-1 and TRBJ2-2; 8 bases map to TRBD2. This CDR3 has 14 residues. Germline V lookup: CDR1 SQVTM, CDR2 ANQGSEA. The V gene end was trimmed by 4 bases and the J gene end by 10 bases; junction bases not matched to a gene: 11.

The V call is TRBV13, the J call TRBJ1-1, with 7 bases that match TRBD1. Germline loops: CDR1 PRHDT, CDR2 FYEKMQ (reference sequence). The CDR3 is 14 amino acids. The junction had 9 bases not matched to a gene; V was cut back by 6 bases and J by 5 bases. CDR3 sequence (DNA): TGTGCCAGCAGACCAACCCTCAGGGGGACTGAAGCTTTCTTT. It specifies CASRPTLRGTEAFF. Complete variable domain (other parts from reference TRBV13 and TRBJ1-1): AAGVIQSPRHLIKEKRETATLKCYPIPRHDTVYWYQQGPGQDPQFLISFYEKMQSDKGSIPDRFSAQQFSDYHSELNMSSLELGDSALYFCASRPTLRGTEAFFGQGTRLTVV.

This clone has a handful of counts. The CDR3 reads CASTPTGANYGYTF. CDR3 bases: TGTGCCAGCACCCCCACAGGGGCCAACTATGGCTACACCTTC. V gene TRBV27 combines with J gene TRBJ1-2; 7 bases are shared with TRBD1. Unmatched junction bases numbered 7, after V lost 7 bases and J lost 2 bases. The CDR3 sequence is 14 residues long. Germline loops: CDR1 MNHEY, CDR2 SMNVEV (reference sequence).

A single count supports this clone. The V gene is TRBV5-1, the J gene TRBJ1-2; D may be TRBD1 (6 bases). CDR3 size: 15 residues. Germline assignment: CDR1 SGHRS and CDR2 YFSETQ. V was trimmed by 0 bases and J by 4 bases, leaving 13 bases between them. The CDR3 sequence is CASSLGGWDTYGYTF. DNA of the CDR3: TGCGCCAGCAGCTTGGGGGGTTGGGACACCTATGGCTACACCTTC.

The CDR3: CASRAPGGSYEQYF. CDR3 in DNA: TGTGCCAGCAGAGCCCCAGGGGGATCCTACGAGCAGTACTTC. V is TRBV6-6 and J is TRBJ2-7; 7 positions agree with TRBD1. Germline V lookup: CDR1 MNHNY, CDR2 SVGAGI (reference sequence). The V segment lost 6 bases and the J segment 1 base; nucleotides outside the gene matches: 6. The CDR3 totals 14 residues.

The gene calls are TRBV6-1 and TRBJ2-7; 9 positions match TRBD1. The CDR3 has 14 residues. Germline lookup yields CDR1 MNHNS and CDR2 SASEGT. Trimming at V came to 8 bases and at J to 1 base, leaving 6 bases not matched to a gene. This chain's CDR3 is CASQTGQGSYEQYF. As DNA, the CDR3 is TGTGCCAGCCAGACGGGACAGGGATCCTACGAGCAGTACTTC.

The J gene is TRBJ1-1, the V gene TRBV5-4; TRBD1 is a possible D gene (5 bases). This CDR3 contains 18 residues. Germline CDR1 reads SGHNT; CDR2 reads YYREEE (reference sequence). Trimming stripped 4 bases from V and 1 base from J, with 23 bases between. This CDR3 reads CASSKMMLGGVANTEAFF. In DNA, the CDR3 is TGTGCCAGCAGCAAAATGATGTTGGGAGGGGTCGCGAACACTGAAGCTTTCTTT.

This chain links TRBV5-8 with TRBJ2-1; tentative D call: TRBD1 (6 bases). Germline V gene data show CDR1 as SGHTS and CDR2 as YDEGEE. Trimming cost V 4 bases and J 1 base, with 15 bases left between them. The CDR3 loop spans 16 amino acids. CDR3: CASSRTALGSYNEQFF. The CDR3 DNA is TGTGCCAGCAGCCGGACAGCCCTAGGGTCCTACAATGAGCAGTTCTTC.